The clone carrying this T cell receptor (beta chain) was counted between two and nine times. The target antigen is unknown. The sample originates from a study of healthy donors' naive CD4 and CD8 T cells. Background on the study: A new alpha primer set targeted every functional IMGT alpha variant.

Germline CDR1 reads SQVTM; CDR2 reads ANQGSEA. The CDR3 spans 12 residues. J gave up 6 bases and V 6 bases, and 7 bases lay outside the gene matches. Naive T cells were sorted: CD4+CD8-CD45RO-CD45RA+ for CD4+, CD8+CD4-CD45RA+CD27bright for CD8+. Study findings and constraints: Most V and J genes were reportedly biased between naive CD4+ and CD8+ cells. Possible naive T cell homeostatic proliferation bias remained unaddressed.

TCR libraries were built from approximately 0.45 ug of total RNA by linear amplification. TCRdb redid the calling of the reads with MiXCR, one entry per CDR3 protein. The repertoire holds approximately 200,000 distinct CDR3 sequences, with nearly 75% as singletons. V and J are TRBV29-1 and TRBJ2-7; 8 bases align to TRBD1. Sequencing input: naive CD4+ and CD8+ T cells sorted from blood, pooled from several donors. The TCR sequence derives from a pool of human donors in good health; the sample pools cells from several healthy donors. Written as DNA, the CDR3 is TGCAGCGTACCGGGACAGGAGGGCGAGCAGTACTTC. Translated, it gives CSVPGQEGEQYF.